A single sample is the source of the 6 T cell receptor beta chains below, sequenced in a study of T cell repertoires in cytomegalovirus infection. MiXCR, run by TCRdb on the reads, gives a single entry per CDR3 protein. This table has hundreds of thousands of distinct CDR3 sequences, roughly 16% appearing once. The specimen was PBMCs. The receptors here all came from a human donor in good health (CMV status not recorded). Some clones in this sample may be carry-over from other donors' samples.

The genes are TRBV7-9 and TRBJ2-3; 7 nucleotides agree with TRBD2. The germline gives CDR1 SEHNR, CDR2 FQNEAQ (reference sequence). CDR3 size: 20 residues. V lost 4 bases and J lost 5; bases outside the gene matches: 24. The CDR3 spells CASSWTGGTTERVYGDTQYF. The CDR3 DNA reads TGTGCCAGCAGCTGGACGGGGGGTACCACAGAACGCGTATATGGAGATACGCAGTATTTT.

The chain carries TRBV2 and TRBJ2-5; possibly TRBD1 for D (5 bases). Germline CDR1 is SNHLY and CDR2 is FYNNEI. V was clipped by 8 bases and J by 6 bases, with 10 bases between them. This CDR3 comprises 11 residues. The CDR3 DNA reads as TGTGCCAGCCTAGGGGTGAAGACCCAGTACTTC. The encoded protein is CASLGVKTQYF.

This clonotype turned up a few times. V and J are TRBV29-1 and TRBJ1-2; D perhaps matches TRBD1 (5 bases). V was cut by 5 bases and J by 7 bases, with 14 bases left in between. Germline V lookup: CDR1 SQVTM, CDR2 ANQGSEA. This CDR3 contains 12 residues. The CDR3 region has the DNA TGCAGCGTTTCCGAGGGGCAAGTTGGCTACACCTTC. Its protein product is CSVSEGQVGYTF.

This clonotype was counted a few times. The chain links TRBV12-3 or TRBV12-4 to TRBJ2-7; D is perhaps TRBD1 (6 bases). The CDR3 runs to 14 residues. Trimming removed 5 bases from V and 3 bases from J, with 14 bases in between. The CDR3 bases are TGTGCCAGCAGTGCCCAAACAGGGCACTACGAGCAGTACTTC. This encodes CASSAQTGHYEQYF.

This chain connects TRBV4-2 to TRBJ1-2; D gene ambiguous. Deletions cut 3 bases from V and 3 bases from J, with 17 bases between. Germline CDR1 and CDR2: LGHNA and YNFKEQ. The CDR3 is made up of 16 amino acids. This chain's CDR3 is CASSQEKTRRDYGYTF. DNA for the CDR3: TGTGCCAGCAGCCAGGAGAAAACACGACGGGACTATGGCTACACCTTC.

V and J are TRBV5-4 and TRBJ2-5, with D perhaps TRBD2 (6 bases). V was trimmed by 2 bases and J by 6 bases, leaving 20 bases between them. The CDR3 covers 16 residues. Germline CDR1 reads SGHNT; CDR2 reads YYREEE (reference sequence). In nucleotides, the CDR3 is TGTGCCAGCAGCTTCGGGGGATCTGGAAGGCGGAAGACCCAGTACTTC. Encoded protein: CASSFGGSGRRKTQYF.